The 9 T cell receptor beta chains listed next were all sequenced from one sample in a study of blood T cell repertoires in COVID-19 (dated by TCRdb to 2018 to 2021). Receptor libraries were prepared by the immunoSEQ multiplex PCR assay. TCRdb's version of the immuneACCESS table is confined to in-frame rearrangements and falls short of the full clone set. An unresolved V gene accounts for under half of the shortfall where checked; the remainder is of unknown origin. Counted in this sample were some 190,000 clones; over 75% of them appeared once. The top ten constitute roughly 6% of the sample. Sequenced input: peripheral blood. These receptors came from a woman aged 40 to 50 who had recovered from COVID-19.

The rearrangement links TRBV6-4 to TRBJ2-1; TRBD1 might be the D (5 bases). Trimming removed 4 bases from V and 9 bases from J, with 19 bases in between. Germline-derived CDR1 and CDR2 are MRHNA and SNTAGT. The CDR3 loop spans 15 amino acids. As DNA, the CDR3 is TGTGCCAGCAGTGGGGGCACTACTGATGGCAGTGAGCAGTTCTTC. It is translated as CASSGGTTDGSEQFF.

V gene TRBV5-6 combines with J gene TRBJ1-6; D perhaps matches TRBD1 (6 bases). The germline CDR1 and CDR2 sequences are SGHDT and YYEEEE. CDR3 length: 15 residues. The V end lost 1 base, the J end lost 6 bases, and 11 bases lay between the germline ends. This CDR3 reads CASSLFAGANSPLHF. The CDR3 region has the DNA TGTGCCAGCAGCTTGTTCGCAGGGGCTAATTCACCCCTCCACTTT. Variable domain in full (rest from reference TRBV5-6 and TRBJ1-6): DAGVTQSPTHLIKTRGQQVTLRCSPKSGHDTVSWYQQALGQGPQFIFQYYEEEERQRGNFPDRFSGHQFPNYSSELNVNALLLGDSALYLCASSLFAGANSPLHFGNGTRLTVT.

The gene calls are TRBV15 and TRBJ2-1; 10 bases line up with TRBD1. J was trimmed by 3 bases and V by 0 bases; bases with no gene match: 2. The CDR3 totals 16 residues. Germline CDR1 and CDR2: LNHNV and YYDKDF (reference sequence). The CDR3, as DNA: TGTGCCACCAGCAGAGATCGGGACAGGGGCTACAATGAGCAGTTCTTC. Translating it yields CATSRDRDRGYNEQFF.

The rearrangement joins TRBV2 to TRBJ1-5, with TRBD1 identical over 9 bases. J was trimmed by 6 bases and V by 8 bases; bases with no gene match: 11. The CDR3 sequence is 15 residues long. Germline V CDR1 and CDR2: SNHLY, FYNNEI. CDR3 sequence (DNA): TGTGCCAGCCAAATACAGGGGGCAGGCGGTCAGCCCCAGCATTTT. This encodes CASQIQGAGGQPQHF.

The genes are TRBV6-5 and TRBJ1-1; 7 bases fit TRBD1. CDR3 length: 14 amino acids. The germline V gene has CDR1 MNHEY and CDR2 SVGAGI. After removal of 5 bases from V and 5 bases from J, the junction contained 8 bases not matched to a gene. The CDR3 here is CASSQYRGRTEAFF. The CDR3 region has the DNA TGTGCCAGCAGTCAATACAGGGGTCGGACTGAAGCTTTCTTT.

This clone was observed a single time. J is TRBJ1-1 and V is TRBV18; D unresolved. The length of the CDR3 is 14 residues. Germline CDR1 reads KGHSH; CDR2 reads LQKENI. Trimming took off 5 bases at V and 10 bases at J, with 20 bases between the two ends. The DNA for the CDR3 is TGTGCCAGCTCAGACGCGGTCGCCCGGTTTGGAGCTTTCTTT. Translated, it gives CASSDAVARFGAFF.

V and J are TRBV7-9 and TRBJ1-1; TRBD1 is a possible D gene (5 bases). V lost 5 bases and J lost 3, with 16 bases in between. This CDR3 has 15 residues. Germline V gene lookup returns CDR1 SEHNR and CDR2 FQNEAQ (reference sequence). CDR3 DNA sequence: TGTGCCAGCAGCCCGGGGGAGGGATGGGACACTGAAGCTTTCTTT. It codes for CASSPGEGWDTEAFF.

This clone appeared a single time. V gene TRBV28 combines with J gene TRBJ2-5, with 9 bases that match TRBD2. From germline, CDR1 is MDHEN and CDR2 SYDVKM. The V gene end was trimmed by 6 bases and the J gene end by 5 bases; junction bases not matched to a gene: 10. The CDR3 totals 15 residues. The chain's CDR3 is CASSKRRLADETQYF. In DNA, the CDR3 is TGTGCCAGCAGCAAGCGGAGACTAGCGGATGAGACCCAGTACTTC.

This clone was counted a few times. The rearrangement links TRBV19 to TRBJ2-7; 12 nucleotides agree with TRBD1. In germline, CDR1 is LNHDA, CDR2 SQIVND (reference sequence). The CDR3 is 16 residues long. Unmatched junction bases numbered 10, after V lost 5 bases and J lost 5 bases. The DNA for the CDR3 is TGTGCCAGTAGTGCCGACCGGGACAGGGGGCTAGACGAGCAGTACTTC. This sequence encodes CASSADRDRGLDEQYF.